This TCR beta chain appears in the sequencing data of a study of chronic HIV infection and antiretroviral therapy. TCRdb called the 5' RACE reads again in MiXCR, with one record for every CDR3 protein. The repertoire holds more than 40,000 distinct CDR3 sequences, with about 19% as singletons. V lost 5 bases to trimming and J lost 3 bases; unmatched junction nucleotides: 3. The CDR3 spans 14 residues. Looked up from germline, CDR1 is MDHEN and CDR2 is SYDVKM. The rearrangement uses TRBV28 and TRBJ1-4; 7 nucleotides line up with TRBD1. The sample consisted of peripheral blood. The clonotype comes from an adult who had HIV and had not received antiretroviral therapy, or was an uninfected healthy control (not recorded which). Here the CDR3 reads CASSQGGPNEKLFF. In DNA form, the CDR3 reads TGTGCCAGCAGTCAGGGGGGCCCTAATGAAAAACTGTTTTTT.